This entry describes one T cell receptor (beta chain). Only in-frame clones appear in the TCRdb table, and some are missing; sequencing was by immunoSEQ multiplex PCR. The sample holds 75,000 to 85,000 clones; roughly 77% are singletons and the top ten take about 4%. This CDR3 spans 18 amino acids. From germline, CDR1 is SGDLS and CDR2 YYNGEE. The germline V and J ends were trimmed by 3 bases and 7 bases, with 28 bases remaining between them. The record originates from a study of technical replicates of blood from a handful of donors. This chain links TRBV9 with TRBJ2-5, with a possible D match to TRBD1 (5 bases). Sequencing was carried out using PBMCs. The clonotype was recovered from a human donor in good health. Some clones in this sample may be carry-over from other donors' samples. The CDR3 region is CASSAQPSEKGGQGTQYF. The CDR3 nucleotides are TGTGCCAGCAGCGCTCAACCGTCCGAGAAGGGTGGTCAGGGGACCCAGTACTTC.